This TCR beta chain derives from a study of blood T cell repertoires in COVID-19. About the research overall: Italy, Spain and the United States were the sources of the convalescent and acute COVID-19 samples.

Trimming left V 4 bases short and J 3 bases short, with 18 bases between. The CDR3 sequence is 16 residues long. Seattle patients were enrolled while actively infected and followed longitudinally. Authors' methods: The assay estimated nucleated cells by amplifying reference gene primers. Generated by immunoSEQ multiplex PCR, the TCRdb table keeps only in-frame clones and is missing some. The V and J calls and the clone size are those of that table, but D and trimming were determined from the DNA. The data hold some 200,000 clones, with about 86% observed a single time. The sequenced sample was peripheral blood. The receptor's source is a woman in her 70s with COVID-19, enrolled during active disease. This chain uses TRBV23-1 with TRBJ1-2; D unresolved. TRBV23-1 is an ORF, and what it does is uncertain. CDR3 loop: CASSRWEEQCDYGYTF. DNA of the CDR3: TGCGCCAGCAGTCGCTGGGAGGAGCAGTGCGACTATGGCTACACCTTC.